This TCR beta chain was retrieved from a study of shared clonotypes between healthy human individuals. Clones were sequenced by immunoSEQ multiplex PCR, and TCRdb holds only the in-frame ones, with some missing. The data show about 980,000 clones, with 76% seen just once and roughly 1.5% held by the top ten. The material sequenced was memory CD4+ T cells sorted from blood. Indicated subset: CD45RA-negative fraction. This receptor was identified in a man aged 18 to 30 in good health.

This CDR3 reads CASSSTTQGYEQYF. The CDR3 DNA follows: TGTGCCAGCAGCAGTACGACCCAGGGGTACGAGCAGTACTTC. The gene calls are TRBV9 and TRBJ2-7, with D possibly TRBD1 on 6 matching bases. The germline gives CDR1 SGDLS, CDR2 YYNGEE. With 4 bases removed from V and 4 bases from J, the gap between germline ends came to 15 bases. The CDR3 is 14 amino acids.